This entry describes one TCR beta chain. Its cognate antigen is unknown. Only in-frame clones appear in the TCRdb table, and some are missing; sequencing was by immunoSEQ multiplex PCR. Here the sample spans 70,000 to 85,000 clones, 77% being singletons. The data were taken from a study of vaccination effects on CD4 cells after COVID-19. Cells that had been cultured for ten to eleven days were the source of isolated CD4+ T cells. Half-medium exchanges with IL-2 medium took place on days 3 and 7. Germline V CDR1 and CDR2: MNHEY, SVGAGI. There are 13 residues in the CDR3. Deletions cut 8 bases from V and 4 bases from J, with 14 bases between.

The chain has TRBV6-5 and TRBJ1-1; D remains unclear. The starting material was CD4+ T cells from PBMCs cultured without peptide, obtained before COVID-19 vaccination. This TCR came from a human donor who received a COVID-19 vaccine. This CDR3 is CASLSTGFTEAFF. In DNA, the CDR3 is TGTGCCAGCCTCTCAACGGGTTTCACTGAAGCTTTCTTT.